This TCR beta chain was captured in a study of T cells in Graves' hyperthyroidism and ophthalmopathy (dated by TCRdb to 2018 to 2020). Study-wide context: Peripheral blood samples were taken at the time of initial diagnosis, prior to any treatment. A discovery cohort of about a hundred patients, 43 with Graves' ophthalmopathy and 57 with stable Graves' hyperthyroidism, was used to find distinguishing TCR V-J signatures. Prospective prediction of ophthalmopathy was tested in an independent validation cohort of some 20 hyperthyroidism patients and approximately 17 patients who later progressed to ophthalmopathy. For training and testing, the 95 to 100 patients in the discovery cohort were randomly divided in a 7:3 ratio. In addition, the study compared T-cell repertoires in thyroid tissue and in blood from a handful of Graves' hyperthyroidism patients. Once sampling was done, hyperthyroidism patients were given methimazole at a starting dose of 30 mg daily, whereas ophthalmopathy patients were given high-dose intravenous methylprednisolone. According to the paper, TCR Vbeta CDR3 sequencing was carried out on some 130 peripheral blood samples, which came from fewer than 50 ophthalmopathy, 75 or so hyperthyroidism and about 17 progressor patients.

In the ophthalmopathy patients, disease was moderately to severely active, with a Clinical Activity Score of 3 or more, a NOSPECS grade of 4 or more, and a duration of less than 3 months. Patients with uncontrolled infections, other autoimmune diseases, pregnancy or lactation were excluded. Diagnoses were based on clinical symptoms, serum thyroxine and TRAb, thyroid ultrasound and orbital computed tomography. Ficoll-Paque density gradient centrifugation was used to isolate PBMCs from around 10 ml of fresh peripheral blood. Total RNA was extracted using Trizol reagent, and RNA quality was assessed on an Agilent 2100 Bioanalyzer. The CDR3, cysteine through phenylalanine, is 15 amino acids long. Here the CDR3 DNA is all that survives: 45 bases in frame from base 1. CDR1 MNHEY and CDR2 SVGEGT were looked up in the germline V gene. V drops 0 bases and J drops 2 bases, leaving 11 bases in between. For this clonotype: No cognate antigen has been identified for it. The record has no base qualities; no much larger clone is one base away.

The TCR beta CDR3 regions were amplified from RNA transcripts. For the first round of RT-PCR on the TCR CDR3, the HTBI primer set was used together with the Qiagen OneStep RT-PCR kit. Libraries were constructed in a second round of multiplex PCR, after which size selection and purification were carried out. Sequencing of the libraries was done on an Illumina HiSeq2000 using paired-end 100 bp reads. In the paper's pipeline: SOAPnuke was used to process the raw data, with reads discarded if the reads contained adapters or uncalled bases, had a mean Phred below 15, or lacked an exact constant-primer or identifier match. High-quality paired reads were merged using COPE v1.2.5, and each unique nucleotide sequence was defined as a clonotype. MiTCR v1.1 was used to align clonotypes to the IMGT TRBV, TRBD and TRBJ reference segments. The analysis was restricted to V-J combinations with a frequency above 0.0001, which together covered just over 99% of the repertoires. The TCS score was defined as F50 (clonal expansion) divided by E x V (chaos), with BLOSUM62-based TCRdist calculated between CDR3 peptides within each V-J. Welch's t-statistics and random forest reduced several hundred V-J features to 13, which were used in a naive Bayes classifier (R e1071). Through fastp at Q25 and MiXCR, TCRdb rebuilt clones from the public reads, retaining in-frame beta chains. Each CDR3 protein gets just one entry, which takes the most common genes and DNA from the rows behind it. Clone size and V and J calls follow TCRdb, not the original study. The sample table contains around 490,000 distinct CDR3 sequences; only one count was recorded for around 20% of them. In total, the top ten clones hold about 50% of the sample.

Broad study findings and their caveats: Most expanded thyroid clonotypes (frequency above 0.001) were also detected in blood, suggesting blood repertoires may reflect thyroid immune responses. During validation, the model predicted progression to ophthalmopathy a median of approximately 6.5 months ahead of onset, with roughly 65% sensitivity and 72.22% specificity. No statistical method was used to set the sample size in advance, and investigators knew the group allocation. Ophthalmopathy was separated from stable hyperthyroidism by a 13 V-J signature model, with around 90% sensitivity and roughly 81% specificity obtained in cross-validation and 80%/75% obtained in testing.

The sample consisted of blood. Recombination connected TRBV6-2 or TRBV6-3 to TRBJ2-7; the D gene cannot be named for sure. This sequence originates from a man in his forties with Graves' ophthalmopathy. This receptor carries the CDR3 CASSYSQVRTYEQYF. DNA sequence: TGTGCCAGCAGTTACTCGCAGGTCCGAACCTACGAGCAGTACTTC.